Each of the 12 T cell receptor beta chains below was sequenced from the same sample in a study of T-cell memory formation after mild COVID-19. TCRdb itself ran the 5' RACE reads through MiXCR, one entry per CDR3 protein. Of over 400,000 distinct CDR3 sequences listed, about 25% are singletons. Sequenced: PBMCs or a T cell subset sorted from them (not recorded which). The source of these receptors is an adult woman who had mild COVID-19 (a few samples of this study predate the infection). Cell type and time point are not known.

This clonotype appeared a few times. The gene calls are TRBV12-3 or TRBV12-4 and TRBJ2-5; TRBD2 aligns across 11 bases. The CDR3 runs 15 residues. The V gene end was trimmed by 8 bases and the J gene end by 5 bases; junction bases not matched to a gene: 10. CDR3 residues: CASGRVAGGPETQYF. CDR3 DNA sequence: TGTGCCAGCGGACGGGTAGCGGGGGGGCCGGAGACCCAGTACTTC.

The genes are TRBV4-2 and TRBJ2-1; D gene unclear. V shed 0 bases and J shed 8 bases, with 8 bases lying between them. The CDR3 contains 13 residues. Germline V gene data show CDR1 as LGHNA and CDR2 as YNFKEQ. The chain's CDR3 is CASSQDLWDEQFF. The CDR3 nucleotides are TGTGCCAGCAGCCAAGACCTCTGGGATGAGCAGTTCTTC.

The chain carries TRBV6-5 and TRBJ2-5, with 7 bases aligning to TRBD2. The J segment lost 10 bases and the V segment lost 6 bases, leaving 17 bases of the junction unmatched. The germline V gene has CDR1 MNHEY and CDR2 SVGAGI. The CDR3 has 15 amino acids. The chain's CDR3 is CASRTSLAVPGDQYF. The DNA for the CDR3 is TGTGCCAGCAGAACCTCTCTAGCGGTACCGGGGGACCAGTACTTC.

The rearrangement uses TRBV11-3 and TRBJ1-2; 8 nucleotides line up with TRBD1. Germline V gene sequence: CDR1 SGHNT, CDR2 YENEEA. CDR3 size: 13 residues. V shed 6 bases and J 2 bases; nucleotides not matched to a gene: 2. In nucleotides, the CDR3 is TGTGCCAGCAGAAACAGGGGGAACTATGGCTACACCTTC. This gives the protein CASRNRGNYGYTF.

The rearrangement links TRBV5-1 to TRBJ2-1, with D possibly matching TRBD2 (6 bases). The CDR3 has 15 amino acids. V was trimmed by 7 bases and J by 1 base, leaving 15 bases between them. Germline V gene lookup returns CDR1 SGHRS and CDR2 YFSETQ. The CDR3: CASFPEGSSYNEQFF. For the CDR3, the DNA is TGCGCCAGCTTTCCGGAGGGGTCTTCCTACAATGAGCAGTTCTTC.

J is TRBJ2-5 and V is TRBV15, with 8 positions matching TRBD2. CDR3 length: 13 amino acids. The junction had 2 bases not matched to a gene; V was cut back by 6 bases and J by 2 bases. The germline gives CDR1 LNHNV, CDR2 YYDKDF (reference sequence). For the CDR3, the DNA is TGTGCCACCAGGCGCGGGGGGCAAGAGACCCAGTACTTC. Residues: CATRRGGQETQYF.

The V and J genes are TRBV4-3 and TRBJ2-1; D is ambiguous. Germline V gene lookup returns CDR1 LGHNA and CDR2 YSLEER. This CDR3 is 13 amino acids long. The V gene lost 0 bases and the J gene lost 9 bases, with 9 bases spanning the gap. CDR3 amino acids: CASSQDLPGEQFF. The DNA for the CDR3 is TGCGCCAGCAGCCAAGATCTCCCCGGTGAGCAGTTCTTC.

This clonotype was counted between two and nine times. The V gene is TRBV7-9, the J gene TRBJ2-7; 8 bases match TRBD2. V was pared by 1 base and J by 2 bases, with 10 bases of the junction left unmatched. The CDR3 has 17 amino acids. Germline CDR1 SEHNR, CDR2 FQNEAQ (reference sequence). The CDR3 nucleotides read TGTGCCAGCAGCTTAGGGACCCCAGCGGGGGCCACCTACGAGCAGTACTTC. Its translation: CASSLGTPAGATYEQYF.

This chain joins TRBV13 and TRBJ2-1; D is possibly TRBD1 (6 bases). This CDR3 has 14 residues. Germline loops: CDR1 PRHDT, CDR2 FYEKMQ (reference sequence). The V end lost 2 bases, the J end lost 4 bases, and 9 bases lay between the germline ends. The CDR3 DNA reads as TGTGCCAGCAGCTTAATGGACAGTTACAATGAGCAGTTCTTC. Encoded protein: CASSLMDSYNEQFF.

Ten or more counts support this clonotype. The chain uses TRBV5-1 and TRBJ2-1, with TRBD2 identical over 8 bases. This CDR3 spans 14 amino acids. With 4 bases clipped from V and 2 bases from J, the junction kept 2 bases outside the gene matches. Germline V gene sequence: CDR1 SGHRS, CDR2 YFSETQ. The CDR3, as DNA: TGCGCCAGCAGCAGCGGGAGAACCTACAATGAGCAGTTCTTC. This encodes CASSSGRTYNEQFF.

This chain connects TRBV11-2 to TRBJ2-7, with D unclear. Germline CDR1 SGHAT, CDR2 FQNNGV. The CDR3 contains 15 residues. The V and J ends lost 0 bases and 2 bases respectively, with 11 bases between them. CDR3 coding DNA: TGTGCCAGCAGCTTAGAAGGGAATGGGGCCTACGAGCAGTACTTC. This encodes CASSLEGNGAYEQYF.

The V and J genes are TRBV6-5 and TRBJ1-1, with D possibly matching TRBD1 (5 bases). The CDR3 extends over 14 amino acids. V was cut by 2 bases and J by 1 base, with 8 bases left in between. Germline V gene data show CDR1 as MNHEY and CDR2 as SVGAGI. The CDR3 nucleotides read TGTGCCAGCAGTTACGACAGCTCGAACACTGAAGCTTTCTTT. Encoded protein: CASSYDSSNTEAFF.